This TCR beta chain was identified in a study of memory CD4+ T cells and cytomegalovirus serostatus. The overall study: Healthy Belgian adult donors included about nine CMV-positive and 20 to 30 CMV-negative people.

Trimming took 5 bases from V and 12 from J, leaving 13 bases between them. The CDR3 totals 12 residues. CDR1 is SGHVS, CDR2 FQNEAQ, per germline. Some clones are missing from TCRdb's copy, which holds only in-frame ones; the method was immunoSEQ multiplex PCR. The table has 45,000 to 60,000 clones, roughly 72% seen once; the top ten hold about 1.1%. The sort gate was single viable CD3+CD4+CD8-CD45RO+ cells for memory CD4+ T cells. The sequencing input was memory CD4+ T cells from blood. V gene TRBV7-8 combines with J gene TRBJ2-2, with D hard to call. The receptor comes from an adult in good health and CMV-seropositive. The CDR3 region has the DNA TGTGCCAGCAGCCTCTCCTTAGGGAAGCTGTTTTTT. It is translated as CASSLSLGKLFF.